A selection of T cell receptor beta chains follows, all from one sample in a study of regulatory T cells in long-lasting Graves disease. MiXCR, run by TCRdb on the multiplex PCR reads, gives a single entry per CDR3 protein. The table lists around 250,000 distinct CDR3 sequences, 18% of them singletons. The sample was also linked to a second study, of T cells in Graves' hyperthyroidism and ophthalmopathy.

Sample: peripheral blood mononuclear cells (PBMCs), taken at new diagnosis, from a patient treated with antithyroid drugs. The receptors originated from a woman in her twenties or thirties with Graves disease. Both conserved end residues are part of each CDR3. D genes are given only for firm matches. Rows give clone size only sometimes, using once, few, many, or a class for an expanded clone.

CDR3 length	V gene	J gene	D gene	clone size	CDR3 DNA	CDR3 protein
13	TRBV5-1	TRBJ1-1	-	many	TGCGCCAGCACTTTGAGACAGCACACTGAAGCTTTCTTT	CASTLRQHTEAFF
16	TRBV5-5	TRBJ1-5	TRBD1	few	TGTGCCAGCAGCTCACGGACAGGTTTGGGCAATCAGCCCCAGCATTTT	CASSSRTGLGNQPQHF
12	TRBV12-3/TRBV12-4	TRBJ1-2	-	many	TGTGCCAGCACCCCGAGGGGAGGTGGCTACACCTTC	CASTPRGGGYTF
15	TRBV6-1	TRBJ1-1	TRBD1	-	TGTGCCAGCAGTAAGCACGACAGGGGAAACACTGAAGCTTTCTTT	CASSKHDRGNTEAFF
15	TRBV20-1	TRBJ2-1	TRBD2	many	TGCAGTGCTAGAGGTCGGGGGGGCCTCTTGACTGAGCAGTTCTTC	CSARGRGGLLTEQFF
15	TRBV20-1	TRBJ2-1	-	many	TGCAGTGCTAGTCCACCTCTTACAGGGAACAATGAGCAGTTCTTC	CSASPPLTGNNEQFF
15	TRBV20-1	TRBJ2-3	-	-	TGCAGTGCTAGCGGGGGGCCCAGAAGCACAGATACGCAGTATTTT	CSASGGPRSTDTQYF
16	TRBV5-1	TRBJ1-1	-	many	TGCGCCAGCAGCGCCCGACAGGTGAAAATGAACACTGAAGCTTTCTTT	CASSARQVKMNTEAFF
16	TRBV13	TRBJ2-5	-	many	TGTGCCAGCACCGCGTCGGGGCAGGGCGGTATAGAGACCCAGTACTTC	CASTASGQGGIETQYF
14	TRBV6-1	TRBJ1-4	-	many	TGTGCCAGCAGACACGACGTATCTAATGAAAAACTGTTTTTT	CASRHDVSNEKLFF
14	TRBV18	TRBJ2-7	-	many	TGTGCCAGCTCACCGACCCAGGAGACTTACGAGCAGTACTTC	CASSPTQETYEQYF
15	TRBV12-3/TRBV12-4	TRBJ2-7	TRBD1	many	TGTGCCAGCAGTTTGGGACAGGGCCTTCGTGAGAAGCAGTACTTC	CASSLGQGLREKQYF
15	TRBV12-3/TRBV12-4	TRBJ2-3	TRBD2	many	TGTGCCAGCAGTACTAGCGGATCTAGCACAGATACGCAGTATTTT	CASSTSGSSTDTQYF
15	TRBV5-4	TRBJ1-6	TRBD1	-	TGTGCCAGCAGGGGGACAGGGGGCGTAGGATCACCCCTCCACTTT	CASRGTGGVGSPLHF
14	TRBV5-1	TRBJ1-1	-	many	TGTGCCAGCAGCTTGGGGCAGGGTAGCGCTGAAGCTTTCTTT	CASSLGQGSAEAFF
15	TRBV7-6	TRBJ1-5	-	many	TGTGCCAGCAGCTTAGGGGCCGGGAGCAATCAGCCCCAGCATTTT	CASSLGAGSNQPQHF
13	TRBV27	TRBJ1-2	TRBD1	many	TGTGCCAGCAGACCGGGACAGATCTATGGCTACACCTTC	CASRPGQIYGYTF
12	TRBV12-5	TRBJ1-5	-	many	TGTGCTAGTGGTTTAGTTCTGGAGCCCCAGCATTTT	CASGLVLEPQHF
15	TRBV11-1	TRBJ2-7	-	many	TGTGCCAGCAGCTTAGAAGGCAGGGAATCTAACGAGCAGTACTTC	CASSLEGRESNEQYF
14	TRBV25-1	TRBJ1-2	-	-	TGTGCCAGCAGTGATTCGGGGAGGTTCGGCGGCTACACCTTC	CASSDSGRFGGYTF
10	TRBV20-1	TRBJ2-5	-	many	TGCAGTGCTCAACAAGAGACCCAGTACTTC	CSAQQETQYF
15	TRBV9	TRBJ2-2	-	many	TGTGCCAGCAGCGTAGAGGGGGGCCCGACCGGGGAGCTGTTTTTT	CASSVEGGPTGELFF
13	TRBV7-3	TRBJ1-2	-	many	TGTGCCAGCAGCTTAACGTTATTTGATGGCTACACCTTC	CASSLTLFDGYTF
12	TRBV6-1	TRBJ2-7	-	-	TGCGCCAGCAGAAGTTGGGCTTACGAGCGGTACTTC	CASRSWAYERYF
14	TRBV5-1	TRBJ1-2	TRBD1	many	TGCGCCAGCAGCGAACTGGACAGGGGCTATGGCTACACCTTC	CASSELDRGYGYTF
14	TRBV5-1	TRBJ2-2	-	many	TGCGCCAGCAGCTTGGACTGGGGCACCGGGGAGCTGTTTTTT	CASSLDWGTGELFF
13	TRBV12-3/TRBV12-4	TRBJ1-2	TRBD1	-	TGTGCCAGCAGTCTCGGACAGGTCTATGGCTACACCTTC	CASSLGQVYGYTF
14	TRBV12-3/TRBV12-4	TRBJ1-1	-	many	TGTGCCAGCAGTTTTTCCGGATTGAACACTGAAGCTTTCTTT	CASSFSGLNTEAFF
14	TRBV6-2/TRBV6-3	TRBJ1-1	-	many	TGTGCCAGCAGTTTGCTGGGGGGGCACACTGAAGCTTTCTTT	CASSLLGGHTEAFF
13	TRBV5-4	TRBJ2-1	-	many	TGTGCCAGCAGCCCGGATGGGTCCGATGAGCAGTTCTTC	CASSPDGSDEQFF
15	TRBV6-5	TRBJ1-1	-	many	TGTGCCAGCAGTTACCCCCCAGGGGTGGGCACTGAAGCTTTCTTT	CASSYPPGVGTEAFF
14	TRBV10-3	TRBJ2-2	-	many	TGTGCCATCAGTGACCCCACCGGTACCGGGGAGCTGTTTTTT	CAISDPTGTGELFF
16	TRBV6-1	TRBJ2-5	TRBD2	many	TGTGCCAGCACAAAGGCGGCAGCGGGGAACCAAGAGACCCAGTACTTC	CASTKAAAGNQETQYF
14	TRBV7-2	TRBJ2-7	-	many	TGTGCCAGCAGCCCCCGACAGCCCCCCTACGAGCAGTACTTC	CASSPRQPPYEQYF
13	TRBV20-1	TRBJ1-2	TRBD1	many	TGCAGTGCTAGAAAAACAGGGGGCGACGGCTACACCTTC	CSARKTGGDGYTF
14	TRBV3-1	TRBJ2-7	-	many	TGTGCCAGCAGCCAATACACAGGGTCCTGGGAGCAGTACTTC	CASSQYTGSWEQYF